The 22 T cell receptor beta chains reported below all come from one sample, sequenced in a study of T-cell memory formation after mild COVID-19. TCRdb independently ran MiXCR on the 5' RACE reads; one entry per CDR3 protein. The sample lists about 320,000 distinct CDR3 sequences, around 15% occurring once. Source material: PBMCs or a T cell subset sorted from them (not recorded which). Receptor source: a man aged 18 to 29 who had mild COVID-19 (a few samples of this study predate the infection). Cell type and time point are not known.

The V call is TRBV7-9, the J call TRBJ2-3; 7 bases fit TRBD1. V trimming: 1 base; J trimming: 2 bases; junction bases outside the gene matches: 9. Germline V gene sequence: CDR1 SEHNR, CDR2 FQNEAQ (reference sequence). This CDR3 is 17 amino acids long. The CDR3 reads CASSLDVQDRITDTQYF. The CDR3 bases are TGTGCCAGCAGCTTAGACGTCCAGGACAGGATCACAGATACGCAGTATTTT.

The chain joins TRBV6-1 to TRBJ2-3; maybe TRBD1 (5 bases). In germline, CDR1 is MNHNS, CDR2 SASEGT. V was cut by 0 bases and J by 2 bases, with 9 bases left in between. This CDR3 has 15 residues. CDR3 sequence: CASSEAPGHTDTQYF. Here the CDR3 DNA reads TGTGCCAGCAGTGAAGCGCCAGGGCACACAGATACGCAGTATTTT.

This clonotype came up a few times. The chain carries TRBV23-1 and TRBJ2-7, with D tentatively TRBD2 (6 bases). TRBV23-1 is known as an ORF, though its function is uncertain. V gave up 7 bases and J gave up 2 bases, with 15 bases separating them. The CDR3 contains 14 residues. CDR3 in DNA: TGCGCCAGCACTAGTACCGGGGAGGCCTACGAGCAGTACTTC. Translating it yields CASTSTGEAYEQYF.

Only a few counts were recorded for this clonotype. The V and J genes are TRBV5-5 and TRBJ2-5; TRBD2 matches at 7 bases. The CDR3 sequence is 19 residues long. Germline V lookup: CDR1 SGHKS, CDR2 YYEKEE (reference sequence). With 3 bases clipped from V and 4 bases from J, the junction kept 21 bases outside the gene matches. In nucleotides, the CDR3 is TGTGCCAGCAGCTGGGCTCCACTGGGGCTAGCGGACATCCGAGAGACCCAGTACTTC. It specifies CASSWAPLGLADIRETQYF.

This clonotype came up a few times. The CDR3 region is CASSLEGQGANTGELFF. CDR3 DNA: TGCGCCAGCAGCTTGGAGGGACAGGGGGCGAACACCGGGGAGCTGTTTTTT. The chain uses TRBV5-1 and TRBJ2-2; 11 bases map to TRBD1. Germline-derived CDR1 and CDR2 are SGHRS and YFSETQ. This CDR3 region has 17 residues. V lost 0 bases to trimming and J lost 0 bases; unmatched junction nucleotides: 1.

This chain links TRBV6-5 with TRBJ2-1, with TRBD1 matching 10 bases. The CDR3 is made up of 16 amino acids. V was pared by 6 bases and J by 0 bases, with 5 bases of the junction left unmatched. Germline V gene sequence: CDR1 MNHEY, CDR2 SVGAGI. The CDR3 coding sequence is TGTGCCAGCAGCCCGGGACAGGGGTCCTCCTACAATGAGCAGTTCTTC. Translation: CASSPGQGSSYNEQFF.

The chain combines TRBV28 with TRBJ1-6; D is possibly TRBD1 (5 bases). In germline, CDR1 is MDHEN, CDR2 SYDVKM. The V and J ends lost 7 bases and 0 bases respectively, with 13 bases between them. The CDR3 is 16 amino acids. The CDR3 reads CASNGDGYSYNSPLHF. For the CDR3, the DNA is TGTGCCAGCAACGGGGACGGCTACTCCTATAATTCACCCCTCCACTTT.

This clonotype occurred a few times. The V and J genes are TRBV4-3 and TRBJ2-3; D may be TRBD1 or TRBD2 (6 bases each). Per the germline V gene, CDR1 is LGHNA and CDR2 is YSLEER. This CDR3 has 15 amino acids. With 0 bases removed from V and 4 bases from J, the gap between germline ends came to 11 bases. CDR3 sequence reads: CASSQDVRGADTQYF. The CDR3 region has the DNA TGCGCCAGCAGCCAAGATGTGAGGGGGGCAGATACGCAGTATTTT.

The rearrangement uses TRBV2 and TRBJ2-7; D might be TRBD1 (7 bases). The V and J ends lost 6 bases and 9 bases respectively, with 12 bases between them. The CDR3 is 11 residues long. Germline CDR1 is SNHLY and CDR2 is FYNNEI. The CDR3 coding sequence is TGTGCCAGCAGGGAGGGGGCAGGGCAGTACTTC. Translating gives CASREGAGQYF.

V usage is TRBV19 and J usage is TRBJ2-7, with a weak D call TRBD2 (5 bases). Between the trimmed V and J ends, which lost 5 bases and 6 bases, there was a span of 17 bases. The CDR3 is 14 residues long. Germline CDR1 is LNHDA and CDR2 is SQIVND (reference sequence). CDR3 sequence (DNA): TGTGCCAGTAGTTCCGGACTCAGCTCGGGCGAGCAGTACGTC. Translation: CASSSGLSSGEQYV.

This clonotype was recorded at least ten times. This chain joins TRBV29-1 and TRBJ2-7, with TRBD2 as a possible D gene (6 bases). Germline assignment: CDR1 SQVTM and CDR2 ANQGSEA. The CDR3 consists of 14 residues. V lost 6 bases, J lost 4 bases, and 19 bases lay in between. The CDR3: CSVRAGLSLYEQYF. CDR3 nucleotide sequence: TGCAGCGTGCGCGCGGGACTCTCCTTGTACGAGCAGTACTTC.

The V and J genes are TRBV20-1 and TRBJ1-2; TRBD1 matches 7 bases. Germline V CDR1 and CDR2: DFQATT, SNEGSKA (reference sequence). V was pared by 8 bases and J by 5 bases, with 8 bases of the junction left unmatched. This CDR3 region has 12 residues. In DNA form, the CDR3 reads TGCAGTCTTACGGGGACAGCATATGGCTACACCTTC. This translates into CSLTGTAYGYTF.

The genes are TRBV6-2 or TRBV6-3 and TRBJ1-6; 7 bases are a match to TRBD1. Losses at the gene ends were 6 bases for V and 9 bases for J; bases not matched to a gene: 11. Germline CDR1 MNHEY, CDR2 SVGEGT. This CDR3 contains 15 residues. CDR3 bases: TGTGCCAGCAGGTCCGGCCAGGGGGTTGTTTCACCCCTCCACTTT. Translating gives CASRSGQGVVSPLHF.

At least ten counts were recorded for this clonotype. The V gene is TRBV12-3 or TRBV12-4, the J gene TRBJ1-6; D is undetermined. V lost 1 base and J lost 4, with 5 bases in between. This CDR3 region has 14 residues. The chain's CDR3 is CASSLGPYNSPLHF. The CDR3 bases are TGTGCCAGCAGTTTAGGTCCGTATAATTCACCCCTCCACTTT.

The CDR3 spells CASSKGLASYEQYF. CDR3 nucleotide sequence: TGTGCCAGCAGCAAGGGACTAGCCTCCTACGAGCAGTACTTC. This chain connects TRBV7-8 to TRBJ2-7; 9 nucleotides align to TRBD2. J gave up 0 bases and V 5 bases, and 2 bases lay outside the gene matches. Germline V gives CDR1 SGHVS, CDR2 FQNEAQ. This CDR3 spans 14 amino acids.

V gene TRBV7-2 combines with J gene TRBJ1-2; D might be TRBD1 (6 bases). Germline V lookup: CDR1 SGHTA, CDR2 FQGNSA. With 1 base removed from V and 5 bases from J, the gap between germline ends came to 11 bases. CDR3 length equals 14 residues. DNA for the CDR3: TGTGCCAGCAGCTTAGGGTCAGGGGTGTATGGCTACACCTTC. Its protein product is CASSLGSGVYGYTF.

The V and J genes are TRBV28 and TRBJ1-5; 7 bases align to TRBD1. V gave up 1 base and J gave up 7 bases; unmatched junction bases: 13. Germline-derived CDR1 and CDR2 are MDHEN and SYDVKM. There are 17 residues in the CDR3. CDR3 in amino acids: CASSLFTPTGLAQPQHF. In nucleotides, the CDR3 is TGTGCCAGCAGTTTATTCACCCCGACAGGGCTGGCGCAGCCCCAGCATTTT.

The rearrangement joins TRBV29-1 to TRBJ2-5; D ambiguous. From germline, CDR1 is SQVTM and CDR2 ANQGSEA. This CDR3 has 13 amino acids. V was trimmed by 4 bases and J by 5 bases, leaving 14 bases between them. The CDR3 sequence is CSVGDDNWETQYF. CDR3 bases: TGCAGCGTTGGTGATGATAATTGGGAGACCCAGTACTTC.

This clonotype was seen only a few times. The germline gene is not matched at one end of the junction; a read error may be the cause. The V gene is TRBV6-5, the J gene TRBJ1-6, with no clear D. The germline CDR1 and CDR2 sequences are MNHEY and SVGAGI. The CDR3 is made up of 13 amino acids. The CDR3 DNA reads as TGTGCCAGCAGTTACTCGCGTCACGGGTCTTTCCTCTTT. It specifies CASSYSRHGSFLF.

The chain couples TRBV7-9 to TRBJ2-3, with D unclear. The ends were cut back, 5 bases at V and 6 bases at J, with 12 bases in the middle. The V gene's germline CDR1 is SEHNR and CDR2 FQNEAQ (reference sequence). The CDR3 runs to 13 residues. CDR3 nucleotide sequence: TGTGCCAGCAGCCCTAGAAGGGTGGATACGCAGTATTTT. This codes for CASSPRRVDTQYF.

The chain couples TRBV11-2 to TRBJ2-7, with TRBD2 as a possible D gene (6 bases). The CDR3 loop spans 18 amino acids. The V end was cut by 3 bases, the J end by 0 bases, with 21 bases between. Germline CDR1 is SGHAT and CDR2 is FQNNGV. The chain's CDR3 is CASSLRGTVAGDSYEQYF. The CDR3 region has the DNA TGTGCCAGCAGCTTGCGGGGTACCGTGGCAGGCGACTCCTACGAGCAGTACTTC.

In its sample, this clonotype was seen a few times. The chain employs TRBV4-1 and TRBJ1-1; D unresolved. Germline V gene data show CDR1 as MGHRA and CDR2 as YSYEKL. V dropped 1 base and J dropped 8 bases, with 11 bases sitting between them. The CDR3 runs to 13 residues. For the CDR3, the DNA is TGCGCCAGCAGCCAAGTCGGGAAAACAGAAGCTTTCTTT. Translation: CASSQVGKTEAFF.